This T cell receptor beta chain was found in a study of OX40 agonist ivuxolimab in advanced cancers. Study-wide background: Patients were given ivuxolimab, an antibody that agonizes OX40 (CD134). Hepatocellular carcinoma, melanoma, renal cell or head and neck cancer was diagnosed in the dose-escalation patients.

CDR1 is SEHNR and CDR2 is FQNEAQ in the germline V gene (reference sequence). The CDR3 spans 13 residues. V was shortened by 1 base and J by 5 bases, with 8 bases between the two germline ends. TCRdb's table, derived via immunoSEQ multiplex PCR, lists solely in-frame clones and lacks some. The sample consists of about 37,000 clones, roughly 89% of them appearing once. The material sequenced was CD4+ or CD8+ T cells sorted from blood, taken in a trial of the OX40 agonist ivuxolimab. The chain is built from TRBV7-9 and TRBJ2-5; a weak D match, TRBD1 (5 bases). The TCR sequence derives from an adult with an advanced solid tumor such as melanoma, head and neck, liver or kidney cancer. The CDR3 protein is CASSLGGRETQYF. DNA of the CDR3: TGTGCCAGCAGCTTAGGGGGCAGGGAGACCCAGTACTTC. The full variable domain, its missing parts supplied by reference TRBV7-9 and TRBJ2-5, is DTGVSQNPRHKITKRGQNVTFRCDPISEHNRLYWYRQTLGQGPEFLTYFQNEAQLEKSRLLSDRFSAERPKGSFSTLEIQRTEQGDSAMYLCASSLGGRETQYFGPGTRLLVL.